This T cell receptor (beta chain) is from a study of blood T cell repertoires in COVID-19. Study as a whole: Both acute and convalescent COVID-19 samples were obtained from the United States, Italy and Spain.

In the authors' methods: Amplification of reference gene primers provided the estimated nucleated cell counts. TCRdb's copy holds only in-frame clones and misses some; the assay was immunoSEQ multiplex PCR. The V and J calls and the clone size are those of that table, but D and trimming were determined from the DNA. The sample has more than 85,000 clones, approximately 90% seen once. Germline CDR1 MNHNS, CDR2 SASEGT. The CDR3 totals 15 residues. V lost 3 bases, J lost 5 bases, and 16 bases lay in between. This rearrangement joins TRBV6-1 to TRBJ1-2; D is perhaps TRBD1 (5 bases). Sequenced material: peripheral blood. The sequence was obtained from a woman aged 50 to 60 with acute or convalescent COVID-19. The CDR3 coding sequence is TGTGCCAGCAGTGACCTGGGGCGCAAGGGGTATGGCTACACCTTC. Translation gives CASSDLGRKGYGYTF.